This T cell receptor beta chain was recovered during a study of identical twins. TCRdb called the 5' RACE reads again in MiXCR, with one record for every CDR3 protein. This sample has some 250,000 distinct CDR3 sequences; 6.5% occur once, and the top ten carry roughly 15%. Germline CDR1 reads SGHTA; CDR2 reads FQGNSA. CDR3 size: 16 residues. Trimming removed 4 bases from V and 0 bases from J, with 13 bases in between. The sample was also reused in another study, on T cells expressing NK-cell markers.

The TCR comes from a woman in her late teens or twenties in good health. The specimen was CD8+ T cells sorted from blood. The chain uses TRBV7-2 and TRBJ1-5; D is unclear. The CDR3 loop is CASSWSGPHSNQPQHF. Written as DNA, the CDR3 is TGTGCCAGCAGCTGGTCGGGCCCACATAGCAATCAGCCCCAGCATTTT.